This passage covers 21 T cell receptor beta chains from one sample sequenced in a study of blood T cell repertoires in COVID-19. The protocol was immunoSEQ multiplex PCR, while the TCRdb copy is restricted to in-frame clones and leaves out a portion. Here the sample spans roughly 140,000 clones, 75% to 85% being singletons. Sequencing used peripheral blood. The receptors here all came from a human donor with acute or convalescent COVID-19. The donor label of this sample is uncertain.

The J gene is TRBJ1-6, the V gene TRBV19; the D is unclear. This CDR3 is built from 13 residues. Trimming removed 4 bases at V and 7 bases at J, with 8 bases between. The germline V gene encodes CDR1 LNHDA and CDR2 SQIVND (reference sequence). This chain's CDR3 is CASSTDINSPLHF. The CDR3 DNA is TGTGCCAGTAGTACTGACATAAATTCACCCCTCCACTTT. The entire variable domain, with the rest obtained from reference TRBV19 and TRBJ1-6, is as follows: DGGITQSPKYLFRKEGQNVTLSCEQNLNHDAMYWYRQDPGQGLRLIYYSQIVNDFQKGDIAEGYSVSREKKESFPLTVTSAQKNPTAFYLCASSTDINSPLHFGNGTRLTVT.

The V and J genes are TRBV14 and TRBJ2-7; D gene ambiguous. The V gene lost 5 bases and the J gene lost 6 bases, with 17 bases spanning the gap. Germline loops: CDR1 SGHDN, CDR2 FVKESK. The CDR3 extends over 14 amino acids. The chain's CDR3 is CASSWQLLLIEQYF. CDR3 bases: TGTGCCAGCAGCTGGCAGCTCTTACTAATCGAGCAGTACTTC.

The chain couples TRBV19 to TRBJ2-3; 8 bases agree with TRBD1. In germline, CDR1 is LNHDA, CDR2 SQIVND (reference sequence). V lost 6 bases, J lost 2 bases, and 7 bases stayed unmatched. The CDR3 totals 15 residues. CDR3 bases: TGTGCCAGTAGCGCCAGGGGGCACCCCACAGATACGCAGTATTTT. Residues: CASSARGHPTDTQYF.

On this clone: This same CDR3 is encoded by further DNA sequences in the sample. The V and J genes are TRBV30 and TRBJ1-6; no clear D gene. Germline V gene sequence: CDR1 GTSNPN, CDR2 SVGIG (reference sequence). CDR3 size: 14 residues. Trimming left V 0 bases short and J 5 bases short, with 8 bases between. The CDR3 region is CAWSVRGNNSPLHF. The CDR3 bases are TGTGCCTGGAGTGTCCGAGGGAATAATTCACCCCTCCACTTT.

The chain uses TRBV6-6 and TRBJ1-5; the match to TRBD1 covers 7 bases. The germline V gene encodes CDR1 MNHNY and CDR2 SVGAGI (reference sequence). V lost 5 bases and J lost 3; bases outside the gene matches: 4. There are 14 residues in the CDR3. The CDR3 spells CASSPTGANQPQHF. The CDR3 DNA reads TGTGCCAGCAGTCCTACAGGGGCCAATCAGCCCCAGCATTTT.

The chain has TRBV10-2 and TRBJ1-2, with a possible D match to TRBD1 (5 bases). Germline CDR1 is WSHSY and CDR2 is SAAADI. Trimming cost V 3 bases and J 6 bases, with 11 bases left between them. There are 13 residues in the CDR3. The DNA for the CDR3 is TGCGCCAGCAGTGACCGGTCAGGGAATGGCTACACCTTC. Protein product: CASSDRSGNGYTF.

The chain employs TRBV2 and TRBJ2-6; TRBD1 matches at 10 bases. Per the germline V gene, CDR1 is SNHLY and CDR2 is FYNNEI. The CDR3 has 17 residues. J gave up 4 bases and V 5 bases, and 8 bases lay outside the gene matches. The CDR3 DNA reads as TGTGCCAGCAGTATGACAGGGGGCGCGAGGGGGGCCAACGTCCTGACTTTC. Translated, it gives CASSMTGGARGANVLTF.

The chain is built from TRBV9 and TRBJ1-1, with TRBD1 matching 7 bases. The CDR3 contains 14 residues. The J segment lost 6 bases and the V segment lost 2 bases, leaving 7 bases of the junction unmatched. Germline V gene data show CDR1 as SGDLS and CDR2 as YYNGEE. The CDR3: CASSVEDRIAEAFF. The CDR3 nucleotides read TGTGCCAGCAGCGTCGAGGACAGGATCGCTGAAGCTTTCTTT.

The chain links TRBV27 to TRBJ2-7; D might be TRBD2 (6 bases). CDR3 size: 14 residues. CDR1 is MNHEY and CDR2 is SMNVEV in the germline V gene (reference sequence). Trimming cost V 2 bases and J 1 base, with 9 bases left between them. The CDR3: CASSLGTPSYEQYF. CDR3 bases: TGTGCCAGCAGTTTAGGGACTCCTTCCTACGAGCAGTACTTC.

The J gene is TRBJ2-1, the V gene TRBV9, with 9 bases aligning to TRBD1. The germline gives CDR1 SGDLS, CDR2 YYNGEE. The V gene end was trimmed by 3 bases and the J gene end by 8 bases; junction bases not matched to a gene: 9. This CDR3 has 15 residues. Here the CDR3 DNA reads TGTGCCAGCAGCGGGTCGGACAGGGGTGAGCATGAGCAGTTCTTC. Amino acids: CASSGSDRGEHEQFF.

The V gene is TRBV19, the J gene TRBJ1-5; D is undetermined. Trimming took off 1 base at V and 3 bases at J, with 7 bases between the two ends. Germline V lookup: CDR1 LNHDA, CDR2 SQIVND (reference sequence). The CDR3 totals 14 residues. CDR3 sequence reads: CASSIGGSNQPQHF. Written as DNA, the CDR3 is TGTGCCAGTAGTATAGGCGGTTCCAATCAGCCCCAGCATTTT.

This CDR3 is CASSLGAGWNSPLHF. CDR3 DNA: TGTGCCAGCAGCTTAGGTGCGGGCTGGAATTCACCCCTCCACTTT. This chain links TRBV11-2 with TRBJ1-6; D remains ambiguous. Trimming removed 1 base at V and 7 bases at J, with 11 bases between. The CDR3 is 15 amino acids. Germline lookup yields CDR1 SGHAT and CDR2 FQNNGV.

The chain uses TRBV20-1 and TRBJ1-4; D unresolved. The CDR3 consists of 11 residues. V was cut by 3 bases and J by 8 bases, with 7 bases left in between. From germline, CDR1 is DFQATT and CDR2 SNEGSKA (reference sequence). The CDR3 spells CSASWSEKLFF. The CDR3 DNA follows: TGCAGTGCTAGCTGGAGCGAAAAACTGTTTTTT.

About this clone itself: At one of its ends the junction is not consistent with the germline gene, which may arise from a read error. This chain connects TRBV5-1 to TRBJ2-5; tentatively, D is TRBD1 (7 bases). The CDR3 is made up of 14 amino acids. The V gene's germline CDR1 is SGHRS and CDR2 YFSETQ. The CDR3 here is CASRLGQREETQYF. The DNA of the CDR3 is TGCGCCAGCAGATTGGGACAGCGGGAAGAGACCCAGTACTTC.

This clone was observed a few times. The chain carries TRBV19 and TRBJ1-2; maybe TRBD1 (5 bases). This CDR3 has 13 amino acids. Germline values: CDR1 LNHDA, CDR2 SQIVND (reference sequence). V gave up 7 bases and J gave up 3 bases, with 12 bases separating them. The CDR3 nucleotides read TGTGCCAGTACGGGGACTTCACACTATGGCTACACCTTC. Protein: CASTGTSHYGYTF.

This chain connects TRBV6-4 to TRBJ1-6; possibly TRBD1 for D (5 bases). The CDR3 has 13 residues. V was cut by 10 bases and J by 7 bases, with 14 bases left in between. From germline, CDR1 is MRHNA and CDR2 SNTAGT. CDR3 sequence: CATSTEMNSPLHF. CDR3 nucleotide sequence: TGTGCCACCTCGACAGAGATGAATTCACCCCTCCACTTT.

The chain employs TRBV3-1 (or the pseudogene TRBV3-2) and TRBJ1-1; possibly TRBD1 for D (6 bases). The CDR3 covers 13 residues. V lost 6 bases and J 4 bases, leaving 12 bases between the germline ends. Germline CDR1 and CDR2: LGHDT and YNNKEL (reference sequence). The CDR3 region is CASRPGQTTEAFF. CDR3 sequence (DNA): TGTGCCAGCAGGCCCGGACAGACCACTGAAGCTTTCTTT.

J is TRBJ2-1 and V is TRBV4-1; the match to TRBD1 covers 8 bases. CDR1 is MGHRA and CDR2 is YSYEKL in the germline V gene. V was clipped by 3 bases and J by 4 bases; unmatched bases: 8. The CDR3 consists of 16 residues. The CDR3 nucleotides are TGCGCCAGCAGCCAGTTTTCGGGACAGGCTTACAATGAGCAGTTCTTC. It specifies CASSQFSGQAYNEQFF.

The chain joins TRBV19 to TRBJ1-6; 11 bases map to TRBD1. The CDR3 length is 14 residues. Germline V gene sequence: CDR1 LNHDA, CDR2 SQIVND (reference sequence). V dropped 8 bases and J dropped 11; count of bases not matched to a gene: 8. The CDR3 DNA sequence: TGTGCCAGTCAGAGGGGGGACAGGGGGACACCCCTCCACTTT. Translated, it gives CASQRGDRGTPLHF.

This chain uses TRBV2 with TRBJ2-6; 8 bases line up with TRBD1. CDR3 length equals 18 residues. V was pared by 7 bases and J by 0 bases, with 11 bases of the junction left unmatched. CDR1 is SNHLY, CDR2 FYNNEI, per germline. In nucleotides, the CDR3 is TGTGCCAGCAAGAAAAGGGACAGGCAAGACTCTGGGGCCAACGTCCTGACTTTC. The encoded protein is CASKKRDRQDSGANVLTF.

The genes are TRBV9 and TRBJ1-1, with TRBD1 matching 7 bases. J lost 4 bases, V lost 3 bases, and 3 bases had no gene match. The CDR3 extends over 13 amino acids. CDR1 is SGDLS, CDR2 YYNGEE, per germline. The chain's CDR3 is CASSEGTATEAFF. CDR3 in DNA: TGTGCCAGCAGCGAAGGGACAGCCACTGAAGCTTTCTTT.